The clone carrying this T cell receptor (beta chain) has at least ten counts. Its antigen is as yet unknown. From roughly 0.4 ug of RNA, a library with molecular barcoded alpha/delta and beta/gamma adaptors was made. TCRdb passed the reads through MiXCR, listing each CDR3 protein once. The top ten clones hold over 12% of a sample with tens of thousands of distinct CDR3 sequences, about a fifth of them seen once. The data were obtained in a study of read filtering for tumor transcriptome and immune sequencing. Findings of the study overall: Without single-read clonotypes, shared clonotype proportions correlated more between IR-seq and RNA-seq.

Germline CDR1 reads SGHRS; CDR2 reads YFSETQ. The V and J ends lost 5 bases and 1 base respectively, with 15 bases between them. The CDR3 is 15 amino acids. The sample taken for sequencing was a population of CD138-negative cells sorted from bone marrow. The chain carries TRBV5-1 and TRBJ1-1; D uncertain. The source of this sequence is a donor over 35 with multiple myeloma. The CDR3: CASRQAVDSNTEAFF. In DNA form, the CDR3 reads TGCGCCAGCAGACAAGCGGTAGATTCGAACACTGAAGCTTTCTTT.